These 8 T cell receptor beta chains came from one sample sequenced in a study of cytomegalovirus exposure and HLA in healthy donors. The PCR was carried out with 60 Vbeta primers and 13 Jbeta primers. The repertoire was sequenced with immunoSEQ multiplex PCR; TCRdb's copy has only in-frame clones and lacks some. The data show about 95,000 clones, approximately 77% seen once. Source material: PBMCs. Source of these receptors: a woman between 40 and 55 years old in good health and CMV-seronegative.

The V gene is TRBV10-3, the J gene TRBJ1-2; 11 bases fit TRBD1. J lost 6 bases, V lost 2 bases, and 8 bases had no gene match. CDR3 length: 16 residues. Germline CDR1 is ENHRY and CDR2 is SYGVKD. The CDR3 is CAISEGQGAKSDGYTF. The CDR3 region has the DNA TGTGCCATCAGTGAGGGACAGGGGGCGAAAAGCGATGGCTACACCTTC.

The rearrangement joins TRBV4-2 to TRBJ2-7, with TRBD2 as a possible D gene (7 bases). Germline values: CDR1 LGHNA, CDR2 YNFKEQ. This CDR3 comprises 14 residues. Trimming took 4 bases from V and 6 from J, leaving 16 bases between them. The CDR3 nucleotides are TGTGCCAGCAGCCGGGGGGGGCGGGTTAGCGAGCAGTACTTC. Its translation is CASSRGGRVSEQYF.

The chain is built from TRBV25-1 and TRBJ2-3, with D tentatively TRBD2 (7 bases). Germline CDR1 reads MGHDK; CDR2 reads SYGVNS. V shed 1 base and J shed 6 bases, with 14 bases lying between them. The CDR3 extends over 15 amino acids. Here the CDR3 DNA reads TGTGCCAGCAGTGAATTGGGGGCTAGCGGCGATACGCAGTATTTT. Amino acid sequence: CASSELGASGDTQYF.

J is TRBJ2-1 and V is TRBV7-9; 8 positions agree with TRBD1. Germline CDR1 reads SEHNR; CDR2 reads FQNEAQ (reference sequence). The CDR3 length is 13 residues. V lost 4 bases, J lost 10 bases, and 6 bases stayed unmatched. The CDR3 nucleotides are TGTGCCAGCAGCTGGAACACAGGGGGGGAGCAGTTCTTC. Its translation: CASSWNTGGEQFF.

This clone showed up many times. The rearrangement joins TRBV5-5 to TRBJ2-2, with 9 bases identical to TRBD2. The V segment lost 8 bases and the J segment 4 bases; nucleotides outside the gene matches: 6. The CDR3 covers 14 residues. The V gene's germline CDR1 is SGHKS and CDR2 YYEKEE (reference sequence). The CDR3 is CASYSGGSTGELFF. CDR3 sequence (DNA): TGTGCCAGTTACAGCGGGGGGTCCACCGGGGAGCTGTTTTTT.

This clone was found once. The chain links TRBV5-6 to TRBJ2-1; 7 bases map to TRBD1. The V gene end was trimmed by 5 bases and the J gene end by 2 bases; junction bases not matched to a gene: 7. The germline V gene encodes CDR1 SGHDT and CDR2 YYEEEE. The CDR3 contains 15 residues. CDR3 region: CASRSGQEPYNEQFF. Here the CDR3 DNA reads TGTGCCAGCAGAAGCGGACAGGAGCCCTACAATGAGCAGTTCTTC.

The DNA of the CDR3 is TGTGCCAGCAGCTACCGACAGGTCCTCGATACGCAGTATTTT. Encoded protein: CASSYRQVLDTQYF. The chain combines TRBV27 with TRBJ2-3; weak D call: TRBD1 (6 bases). This CDR3 comprises 14 residues. V dropped 6 bases and J dropped 6 bases, with 16 bases sitting between them. Looked up from germline, CDR1 is MNHEY and CDR2 is SMNVEV (reference sequence).

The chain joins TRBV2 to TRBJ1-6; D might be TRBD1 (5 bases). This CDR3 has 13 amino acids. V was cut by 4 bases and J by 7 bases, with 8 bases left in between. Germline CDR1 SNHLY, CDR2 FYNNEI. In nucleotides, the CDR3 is TGTGCCAGCAGTGGGAGGGGCAATTCACCCCTCCACTTT. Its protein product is CASSGRGNSPLHF. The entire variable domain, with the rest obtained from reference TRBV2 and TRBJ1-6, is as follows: EPEVTQTPSHQVTQMGQEVILRCVPISNHLYFYWYRQILGQKVEFLVSFYNNEISEKSEIFDDQFSVERPDGSNFTLKIRSTKLEDSAMYFCASSGRGNSPLHFGNGTRLTVT.